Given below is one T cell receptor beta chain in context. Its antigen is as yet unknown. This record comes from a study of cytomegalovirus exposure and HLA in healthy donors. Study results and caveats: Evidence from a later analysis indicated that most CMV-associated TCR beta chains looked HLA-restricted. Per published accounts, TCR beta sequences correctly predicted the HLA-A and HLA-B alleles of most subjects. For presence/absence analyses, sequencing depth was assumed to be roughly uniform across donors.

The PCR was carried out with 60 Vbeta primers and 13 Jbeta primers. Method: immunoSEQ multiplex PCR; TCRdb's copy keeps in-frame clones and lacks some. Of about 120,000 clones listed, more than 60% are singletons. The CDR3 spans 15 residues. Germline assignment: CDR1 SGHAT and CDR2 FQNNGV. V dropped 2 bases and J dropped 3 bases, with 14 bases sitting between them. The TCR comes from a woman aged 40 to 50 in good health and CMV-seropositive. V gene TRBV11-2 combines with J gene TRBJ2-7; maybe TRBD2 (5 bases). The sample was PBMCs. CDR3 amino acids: CASSLLARNYYEQYF. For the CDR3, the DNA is TGTGCCAGCAGCTTACTAGCCCGAAATTACTACGAGCAGTACTTC.